The table lists the clone carrying this TCR beta chain with a few counts. Antigen: not known. Germline V gene lookup returns CDR1 SQVTM and CDR2 ANQGSEA. Unmatched junction bases numbered 8, after V lost 7 bases and J lost 4 bases. The CDR3 consists of 15 residues. The data were taken from a study of T cells in Graves' hyperthyroidism and ophthalmopathy. Amplified TCR beta CDR3 regions came from RNA transcripts. The TCR CDR3 was amplified in a first-round RT-PCR using the HTBI primer set. TCRdb reprocessed the multiplex PCR reads with MiXCR, giving one entry per CDR3 protein. The repertoire holds a few hundred thousand distinct CDR3 sequences, roughly 17% seen once, with 17% in the top ten. Whole-study findings and limits: Model-based prediction identified ophthalmopathy a median around 6.7 months prior to its onset. Within blood appeared most thyroid clonotypes that had expanded above 0.001.

Exclusion of patients followed from uncontrolled infection, other autoimmune disease, pregnancy or lactation. Source material for PBMCs was more than 9.5 ml fresh peripheral blood. What was sequenced was blood. This chain uses TRBV29-1 with TRBJ2-1, with 12 bases that match TRBD2. This TCR derives from a woman under 30 with Graves' ophthalmopathy. DNA of the CDR3: TGCAGCGCCCCGATGACTAGCGGGAGATACAATGAGCAGTTCTTC. Translated: CSAPMTSGRYNEQFF.